A selection of T cell receptor beta chains follows, all from one sample in a study of T cell responses to AZD1222 COVID-19 vaccine. Method: immunoSEQ multiplex PCR; TCRdb's copy keeps in-frame clones and lacks some. The sample holds under 150,000 clones, approximately 90% seen once. The sample here was peripheral blood, taken on day 0 of AZD1222 vaccination. Receptors were obtained from an adult in good health. CDR3s include the opening cysteine and the closing phenylalanine or tryptophan. D genes are given only for firm matches. Only some rows state a clone size, as once, few, many or a class for expanded clones.

V	J	size	D	CDR3	DNA
TRBV2	TRBJ1-2	.	.	CASTRTEHGYTF	TGTGCCAGCACTCGGACAGAACATGGCTACACCTTC
TRBV28	TRBJ1-5	.	.	CASRLGVDQPQHF	TGTGCCAGCAGGCTGGGCGTAGATCAGCCCCAGCATTTT
TRBV27	TRBJ2-1	.	.	CASSPRPFSSYNEQFF	TGTGCCAGCAGTCCCAGACCTTTCAGCTCCTACAATGAGCAGTTCTTC
TRBV11-3	TRBJ2-2	.	TRBD2	CASSPSGNPPGELFF	TGTGCCAGCAGCCCTAGCGGGAACCCCCCCGGGGAGCTGTTTTTT
TRBV18	TRBJ1-5	.	.	CASSPGRPSNQPQHF	TGTGCCAGCTCACCGGGTCGGCCGAGCAATCAGCCCCAGCATTTT
TRBV19	TRBJ1-2	.	.	CASSFTGTVGYGYTF	TGTGCCAGTAGCTTTACAGGGACCGTTGGGTATGGCTACACCTTC
TRBV11-2	TRBJ1-3	.	.	CASSLAGNTIYF	TGTGCCAGCAGCTTAGCTGGAAACACCATATATTTT
TRBV7-9	TRBJ2-5	once	TRBD2	CASSLLNAGEETQYF	TGTGCCAGCAGCTTATTGAATGCGGGAGAAGAGACCCAGTACTTC
TRBV6-5	TRBJ2-5	.	.	CASHQPLQETQYF	TGTGCCAGCCACCAGCCTCTCCAAGAGACCCAGTACTTC
TRBV5-4	TRBJ2-7	once	.	CASSLGGLSYEQYF	TGTGCCAGCAGCCTTGGTGGCCTCTCCTACGAGCAGTACTTC
TRBV15	TRBJ1-6	.	TRBD1	CATSRDGTDNSPLHF	TGTGCCACCAGCAGAGATGGGACAGATAATTCACCCCTCCACTTT
TRBV10-1	TRBJ2-7	few	.	CASSDGAVGAYEQYF	TGCGCCAGCAGTGATGGGGCGGTAGGAGCCTACGAGCAGTACTTC
TRBV27	TRBJ2-5	.	.	CASATIGGSQETQYF	TGTGCCAGCGCGACGATCGGGGGTAGCCAAGAGACCCAGTACTTC
TRBV24-1	TRBJ2-7	.	TRBD1	CATMSDRGDEQYF	TGTGCCACCATGTCAGACAGGGGCGACGAGCAGTACTTC
TRBV5-4	TRBJ1-6	few	.	CASAPGAGRAYSPLHF	TGTGCCAGCGCTCCCGGAGCCGGCAGGGCCTATTCACCCCTCCACTTT
TRBV4-3	TRBJ2-3	.	TRBD2	CASSRTSGASTDTQYF	TGCGCCAGCAGCCGGACTAGCGGAGCTAGCACAGATACGCAGTATTTT
TRBV3-1/TRBV3-2	TRBJ2-3	.	.	CASSQRGSFSTDTQYF	TGTGCCAGCAGCCAGAGGGGCAGTTTTAGCACAGATACGCAGTATTTT
TRBV30	TRBJ1-5	.	.	CAWSVRMGRQPQHF	TGTGCCTGGAGTGTACGAATGGGGCGTCAGCCCCAGCATTTT
TRBV7-9	TRBJ1-5	.	.	CASSSRDGNQPQHF	TGTGCCAGCAGCTCCCGGGACGGCAATCAGCCCCAGCATTTT
TRBV10-3	TRBJ2-5	once	TRBD1	CAIRGDRGRQETQYF	TGTGCCATCAGGGGAGACAGGGGGAGACAAGAGACCCAGTACTTC
TRBV24-1	TRBJ2-3	.	TRBD2	CATSEPQAGVGTDTQYF	TGTGCCACCAGTGAACCCCAGGCGGGAGTGGGTACAGATACGCAGTATTTT
TRBV4-1	TRBJ2-7	.	.	CASSQALAAPLKQYF	TGCGCCAGCAGCCAAGCATTAGCGGCCCCTCTGAAGCAGTACTTC
TRBV6-5	TRBJ1-2	.	.	CASSHPQSHGYTF	TGTGCCAGCAGCCACCCCCAGAGTCATGGCTACACCTTC
TRBV2	TRBJ1-1	.	.	CASSAHTEAFF	TGTGCCAGCAGTGCCCACACTGAAGCTTTCTTT
TRBV2	TRBJ1-3	.	.	CASRVGSSGNTIYF	TGTGCCAGCAGGGTGGGGTCCTCTGGAAACACCATATATTTT
TRBV18	TRBJ1-6	few	TRBD1	CASSPQEQGALNSPLHF	TGTGCCAGCTCACCACAGGAACAGGGGGCTCTTAATTCACCCCTCCACTTT
TRBV15	TRBJ1-4	.	.	CATSRDVNEKLFF	TGTGCCACCAGCAGAGACGTTAATGAAAAACTGTTTTTT
TRBV5-8	TRBJ1-5	few	TRBD1	CASRMDRGPQPQHF	TGTGCCAGCAGGATGGACAGGGGGCCTCAGCCCCAGCATTTT
TRBV7-9	TRBJ1-1	.	TRBD1	CASSKNQGEATEAFF	TGTGCCAGCAGCAAAAATCAGGGGGAGGCCACTGAAGCTTTCTTT
TRBV28	TRBJ1-2	.	.	CASSFVSYGYTF	TGTGCCAGCAGTTTTGTGTCCTATGGCTACACCTTC
TRBV7-2	TRBJ1-6	.	.	CASSLAGGITSPLHF	TGTGCCAGCAGCTTGGCCGGGGGGATTACTTCACCCCTCCACTTT
TRBV28	TRBJ2-1	.	.	CASSLENEQFF	TGTGCCAGCAGCCTCGAGAATGAGCAGTTCTTC
TRBV5-6	TRBJ1-6	.	.	CASSTYEGAGNSPLHF	TGTGCCAGCAGCACGTACGAAGGGGCAGGGAATTCACCCCTCCACTTT
TRBV7-2	TRBJ2-2	.	.	CASSTQGGNTGELFF	TGTGCCAGCAGCACTCAAGGGGGGAACACCGGGGAGCTGTTTTTT
TRBV3-1/TRBV3-2	TRBJ1-5	.	.	CASSLNLQVNQPQHF	TGTGCCAGCAGCCTCAACTTACAGGTCAATCAGCCCCAGCATTTT
TRBV7-9	TRBJ2-7	.	TRBD1	CASSVRQGVREQYF	TGTGCCAGCAGCGTAAGACAGGGGGTGCGGGAGCAGTACTTC
TRBV5-8	TRBJ2-1	.	.	CASSLAFVETNEQFF	TGTGCCAGCAGCTTGGCGTTTGTAGAAACCAATGAGCAGTTCTTC